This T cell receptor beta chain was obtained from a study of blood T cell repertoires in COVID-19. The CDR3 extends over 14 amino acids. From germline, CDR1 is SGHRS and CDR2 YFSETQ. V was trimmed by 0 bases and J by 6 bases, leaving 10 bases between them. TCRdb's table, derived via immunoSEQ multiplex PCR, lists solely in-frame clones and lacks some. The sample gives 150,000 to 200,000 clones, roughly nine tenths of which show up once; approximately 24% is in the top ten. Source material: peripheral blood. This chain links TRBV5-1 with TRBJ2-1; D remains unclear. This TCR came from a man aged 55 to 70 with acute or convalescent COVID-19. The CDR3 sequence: CASSLAPPGNEQFF. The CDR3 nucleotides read TGCGCCAGCAGCTTGGCTCCCCCAGGCAATGAGCAGTTCTTC.